This TCR beta chain is from a study of OX40 agonist ivuxolimab in advanced cancers. Notes on the research overall: Ivuxolimab was an agonistic, fully human IgG2 monoclonal antibody directed against OX40 (CD134), a costimulatory receptor. Intravenous ivuxolimab was administered to patients every 2 weeks at six dose levels: 0.01, 0.1, 0.3, 1.5, 3 and 10 mg/kg. Of the 52 patients in dose escalation, about 20 had hepatocellular carcinoma, some 15 had melanoma, 9 had renal cell carcinoma and 9 had head and neck cancer. In the dose-escalation cohort, 82.7% of patients were male, and the mean age was approximately 60 years, with a range of about 20 to 79. Patients were allowed to have had prior anti-PD-1, anti-PD-L1 or anti-CTLA-4 therapy, and 40% to 45% of the dose-escalation patients had been treated with checkpoint inhibitors. Partial responses occurred in three dose-escalation patients, of whom one had hepatocellular carcinoma and two had cutaneous melanoma. The point of sequencing TCRbeta in the periphery was to test whether ivuxolimab changed TCR sequence diversity and drove clonal T-cell expansion. The paper reports the monotherapy dose-escalation portion (N of about 54 patients) of the phase I ivuxolimab trial.

Genomic DNA was isolated from the sorted cells so that the TCRbeta CDR3 region could be sequenced. The immunoSEQ Assay was used for sequencing of TCRbeta CDR3 regions. Sourced from immuneACCESS, this table was stored by TCRdb with only in-frame sequences that have V and J called. A share of the clones is absent; for the studies checked, an unresolved V gene accounts for under half, and the remainder has no known explanation. This sample gives tens of thousands of clones in total; 85% to 90% of them show up just once. About 0.49% of the sample is held by the ten biggest clonotypes. Patients with autoimmune disease history or receiving systemic immunosuppression were excluded from the trial. Peripheral blood for TCR sequencing was drawn from every dose cohort at baseline, at cycle 4 day 1 and at cycle 7 day 1. Samples were obtained from an open-label, multicenter, first-in-human phase I dose-escalation trial of ivuxolimab. The trial enrolled adults with locally advanced or metastatic head and neck squamous cell, hepatocellular, melanoma or renal cell carcinoma. Before TCR sequencing, CD4+ T cells and CD8+ T cells from peripheral blood were sorted into separate populations.

The study at large found these results: Partial responders in the 0.1-3.0 mg/kg groups had among the lowest normalized peripheral clonal expansion, especially among CD8+ T cells. Which antigens the clonally expanded peripheral T cells were specific for was not determined. At doses from 0.1 to 3.0 mg/kg, clonal expansion was seen in both CD4+ and CD8+ blood T cells between baseline and week 6. After ivuxolimab, CD8+ T cells had more expanded clones than CD4+ T cells on average. Low levels of normalized T-cell clonal expansion were also shown by some nonresponding patients.

As for this clone: What this receptor recognizes is not known. Base qualities are not recorded, but no much larger clone differs from it by a single base.

From its cysteine to its phenylalanine, the CDR3 spans 12 amino acids. CDR3 DNA only is kept here, 36 bases in frame from base 1. As encoded in the germline V gene, CDR1 is SQVTM while CDR2 is ANQGSEA. V lost 3 bases and J lost 6 bases; the stretch between them is 12 bases long. The sample was CD4+ or CD8+ T cells sorted from blood, taken in a trial of the OX40 agonist ivuxolimab. The chain uses TRBV29-1 and TRBJ2-7; TRBD1 could be the D gene, as 5 bases match. The TCR originated in an adult with an advanced solid tumor such as melanoma, head and neck, liver or kidney cancer. The sequence in DNA is TGCAGCGTTGATGAGCAGGGTTCCGAGCAGTACTTC. Its protein reads: CSVDEQGSEQYF.